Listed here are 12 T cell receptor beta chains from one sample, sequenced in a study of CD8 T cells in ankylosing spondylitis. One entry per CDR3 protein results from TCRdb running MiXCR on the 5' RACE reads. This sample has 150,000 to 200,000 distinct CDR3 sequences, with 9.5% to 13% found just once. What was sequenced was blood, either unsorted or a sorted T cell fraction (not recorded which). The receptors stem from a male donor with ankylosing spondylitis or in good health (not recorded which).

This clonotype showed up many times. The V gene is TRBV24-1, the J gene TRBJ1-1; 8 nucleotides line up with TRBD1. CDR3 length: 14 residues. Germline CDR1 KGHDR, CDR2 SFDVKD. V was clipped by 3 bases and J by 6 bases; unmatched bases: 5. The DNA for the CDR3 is TGTGCCACCAGTGATAGGACAGGGAGGGCTGAAGCTTTCTTT. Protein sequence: CATSDRTGRAEAFF.

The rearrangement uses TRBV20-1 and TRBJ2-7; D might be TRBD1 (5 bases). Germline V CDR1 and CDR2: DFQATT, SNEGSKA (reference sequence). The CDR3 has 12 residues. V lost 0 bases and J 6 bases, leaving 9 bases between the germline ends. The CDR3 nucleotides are TGCAGTGCTAGAGACCAGGGTCCCGAGCAGTACTTC. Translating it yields CSARDQGPEQYF.

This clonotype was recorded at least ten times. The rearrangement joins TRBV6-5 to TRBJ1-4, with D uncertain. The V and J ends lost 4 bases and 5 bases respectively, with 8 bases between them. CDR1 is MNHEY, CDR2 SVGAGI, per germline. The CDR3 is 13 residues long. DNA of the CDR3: TGTGCCAGCAGTTCCCGCCGAAATGAAAAACTGTTTTTT. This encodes CASSSRRNEKLFF.

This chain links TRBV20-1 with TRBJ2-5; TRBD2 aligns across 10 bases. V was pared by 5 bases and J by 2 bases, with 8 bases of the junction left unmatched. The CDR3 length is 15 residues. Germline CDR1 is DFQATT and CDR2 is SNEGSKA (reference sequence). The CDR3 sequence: CSAESLAGEQETQYF. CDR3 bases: TGCAGTGCTGAAAGTCTAGCGGGGGAACAAGAGACCCAGTACTTC.

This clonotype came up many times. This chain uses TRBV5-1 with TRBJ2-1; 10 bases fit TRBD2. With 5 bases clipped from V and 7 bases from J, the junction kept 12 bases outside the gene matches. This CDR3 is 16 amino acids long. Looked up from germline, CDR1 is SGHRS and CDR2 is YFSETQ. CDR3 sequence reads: CASRPGLAGAKNEQFF. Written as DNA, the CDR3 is TGCGCCAGCAGGCCAGGGCTAGCGGGAGCCAAAAATGAGCAGTTCTTC.

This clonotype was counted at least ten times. The CDR3 loop is CAIRRDGGNQPQHF. Here the CDR3 DNA reads TGTGCCATCAGGAGGGACGGGGGCAATCAGCCCCAGCATTTT. The J gene is TRBJ1-5, the V gene TRBV10-3, with D perhaps TRBD1 (5 bases). V lost 6 bases and J lost 2, with 11 bases in between. The length of the CDR3 is 14 residues. CDR1 ENHRY and CDR2 SYGVKD come from the germline V gene.

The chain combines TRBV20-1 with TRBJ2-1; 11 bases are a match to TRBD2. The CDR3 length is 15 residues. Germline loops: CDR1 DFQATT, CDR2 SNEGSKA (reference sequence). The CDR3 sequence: CSWGLLAGDNNEQFF. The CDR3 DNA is TGCAGCTGGGGCTTACTAGCGGGGGACAACAATGAGCAGTTCTTC.

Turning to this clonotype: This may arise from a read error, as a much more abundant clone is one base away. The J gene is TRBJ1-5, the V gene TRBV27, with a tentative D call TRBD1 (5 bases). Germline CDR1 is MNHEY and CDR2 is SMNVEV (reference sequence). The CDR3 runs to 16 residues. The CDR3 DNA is TGTGCCAGCAGTCCCCATCAGGGATCGGGCAATCAGTCCCAGCATTTT. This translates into CASSPHQGSGNQSQHF.

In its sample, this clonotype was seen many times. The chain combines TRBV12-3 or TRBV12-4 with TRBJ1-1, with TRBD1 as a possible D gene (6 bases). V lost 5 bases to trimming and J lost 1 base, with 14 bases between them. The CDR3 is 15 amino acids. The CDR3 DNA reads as TGTGCCAGCAGTCCACAGGGAAGCGGGAACACTGAAGCTTTCTTT. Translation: CASSPQGSGNTEAFF.

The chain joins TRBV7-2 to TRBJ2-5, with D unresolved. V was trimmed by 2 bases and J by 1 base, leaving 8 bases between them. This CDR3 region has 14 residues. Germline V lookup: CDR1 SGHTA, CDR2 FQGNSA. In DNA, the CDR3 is TGTGCCAGCAGCTTATATGCAGCCCAAGAGACCCAGTACTTC. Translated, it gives CASSLYAAQETQYF.

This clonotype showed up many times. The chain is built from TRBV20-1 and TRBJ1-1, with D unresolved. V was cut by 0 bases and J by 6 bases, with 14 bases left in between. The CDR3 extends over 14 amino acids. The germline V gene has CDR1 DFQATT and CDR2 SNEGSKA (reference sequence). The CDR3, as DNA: TGCAGTGCTAGAGATCCCCTGGGTGGGCCTGAAGCTTTCTTT. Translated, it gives CSARDPLGGPEAFF.

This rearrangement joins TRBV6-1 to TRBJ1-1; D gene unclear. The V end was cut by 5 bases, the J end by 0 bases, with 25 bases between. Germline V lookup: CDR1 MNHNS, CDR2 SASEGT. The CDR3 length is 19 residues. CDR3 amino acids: CASSTALHKTGPMNTEAFF. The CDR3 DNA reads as TGTGCCAGCAGTACCGCCCTCCATAAGACCGGCCCTATGAACACTGAAGCTTTCTTT.